The clone carrying this TCR beta chain came up a few times. CDR1 and CDR2 from the germline V gene are LGHNA and YSLEER. V dropped 0 bases and J dropped 7 bases, with 13 bases sitting between them. This CDR3 has 15 amino acids. The sample comes from a study of T cells in Graves' hyperthyroidism and ophthalmopathy. Exclusion of a patient resulted from uncontrolled infection, other autoimmune disease, pregnancy or lactation. TCR beta CDR3 regions were amplified from RNA. Initially, a first-round RT-PCR of the TCR CDR3 employed the HTBI primer set. Via MiXCR, TCRdb re-called the multiplex PCR reads, giving one row per CDR3 protein. Of approximately 700,000 distinct CDR3 sequences listed, approximately 42% are singletons.

This chain connects TRBV4-3 to TRBJ1-5; a weak D match, TRBD1 (5 bases). The TCR was taken from an adult man with Graves' disease, either hyperthyroidism or ophthalmopathy (not recorded which). What was sequenced was peripheral blood or thyroid tissue (not recorded which). CDR3 DNA: TGCGCCAGCAGCCAAGATCGTACAGGAGGACAGCCCCAGCATTTT. Its translation is CASSQDRTGGQPQHF.